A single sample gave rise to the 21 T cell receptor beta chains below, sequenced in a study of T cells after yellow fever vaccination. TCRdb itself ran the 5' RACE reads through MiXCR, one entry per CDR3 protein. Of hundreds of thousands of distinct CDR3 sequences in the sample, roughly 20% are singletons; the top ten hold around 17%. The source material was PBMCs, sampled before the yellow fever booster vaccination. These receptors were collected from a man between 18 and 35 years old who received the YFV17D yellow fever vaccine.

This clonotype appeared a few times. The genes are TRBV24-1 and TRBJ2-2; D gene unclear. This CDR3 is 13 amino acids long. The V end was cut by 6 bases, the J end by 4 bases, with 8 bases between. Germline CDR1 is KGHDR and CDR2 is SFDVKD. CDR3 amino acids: CATSQSRTGELFF. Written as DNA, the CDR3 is TGTGCCACCAGTCAATCCCGCACCGGGGAGCTGTTTTTT.

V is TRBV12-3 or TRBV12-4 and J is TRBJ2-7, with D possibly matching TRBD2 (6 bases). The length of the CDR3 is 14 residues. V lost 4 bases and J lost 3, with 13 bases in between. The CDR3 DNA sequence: TGTGCCAGCAGTTCCGGGACTGTGTTCTACGAGCAGTACTTC. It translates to CASSSGTVFYEQYF.

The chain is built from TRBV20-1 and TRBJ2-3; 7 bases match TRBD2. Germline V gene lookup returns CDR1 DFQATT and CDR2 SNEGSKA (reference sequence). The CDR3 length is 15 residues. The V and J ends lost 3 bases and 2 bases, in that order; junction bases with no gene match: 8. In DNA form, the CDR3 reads TGCAGTGCTAGGGCGGCTAGCGGTTACACAGATACGCAGTATTTT. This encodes CSARAASGYTDTQYF.

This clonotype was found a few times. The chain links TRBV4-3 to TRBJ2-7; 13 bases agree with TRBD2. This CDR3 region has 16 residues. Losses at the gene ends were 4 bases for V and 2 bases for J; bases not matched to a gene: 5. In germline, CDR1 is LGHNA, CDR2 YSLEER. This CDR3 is CASSRGLAGVTYEQYF. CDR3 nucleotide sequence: TGCGCCAGCAGCCGTGGACTAGCGGGGGTGACCTACGAGCAGTACTTC.

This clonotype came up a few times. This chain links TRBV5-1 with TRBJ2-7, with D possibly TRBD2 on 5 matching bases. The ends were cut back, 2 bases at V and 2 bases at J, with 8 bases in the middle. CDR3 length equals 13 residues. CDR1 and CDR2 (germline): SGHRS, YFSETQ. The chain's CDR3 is CASSFGLAYEQYF. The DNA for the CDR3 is TGCGCCAGCAGCTTCGGACTGGCCTACGAGCAGTACTTC.

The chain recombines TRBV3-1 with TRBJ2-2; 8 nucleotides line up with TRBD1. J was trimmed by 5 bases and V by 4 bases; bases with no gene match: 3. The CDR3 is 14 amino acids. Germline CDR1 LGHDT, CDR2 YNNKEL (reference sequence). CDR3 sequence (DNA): TGTGCCAGCAGCCGGACAGGGCAGACCGGGGAGCTGTTTTTT. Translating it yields CASSRTGQTGELFF.

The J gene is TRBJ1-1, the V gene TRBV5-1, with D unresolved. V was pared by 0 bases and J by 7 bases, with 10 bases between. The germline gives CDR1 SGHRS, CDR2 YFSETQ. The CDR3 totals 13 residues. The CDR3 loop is CASSLEAPSEAFF. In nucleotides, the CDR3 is TGCGCCAGCAGCTTGGAGGCCCCGAGTGAAGCTTTCTTT.

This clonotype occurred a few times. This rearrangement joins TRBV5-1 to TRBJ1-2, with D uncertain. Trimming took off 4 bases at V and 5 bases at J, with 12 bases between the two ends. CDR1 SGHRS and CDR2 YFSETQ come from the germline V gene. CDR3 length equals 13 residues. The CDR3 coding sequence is TGCGCCAGCAGCCCCCCGGTTGGGTATGGCTACACCTTC. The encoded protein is CASSPPVGYGYTF. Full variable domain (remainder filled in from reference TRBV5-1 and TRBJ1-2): KAGVTQTPRYLIKTRGQQVTLSCSPISGHRSVSWYQQTPGQGLQFLFEYFSETQRNKGNFPGRFSGRQFSNSRSEMNVSTLELGDSALYLCASSPPVGYGYTFGSGTRLTVV.

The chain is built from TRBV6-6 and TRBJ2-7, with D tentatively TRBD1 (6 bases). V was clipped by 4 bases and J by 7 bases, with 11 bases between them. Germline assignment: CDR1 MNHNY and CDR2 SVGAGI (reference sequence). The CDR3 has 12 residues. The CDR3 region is CASSLPTGEQYV. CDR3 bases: TGTGCCAGCAGTTTACCTACAGGGGAGCAGTACGTC.

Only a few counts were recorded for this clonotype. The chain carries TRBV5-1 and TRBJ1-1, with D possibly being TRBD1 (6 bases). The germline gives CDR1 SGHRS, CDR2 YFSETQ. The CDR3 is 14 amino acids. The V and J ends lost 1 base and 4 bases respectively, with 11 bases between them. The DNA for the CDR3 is TGCGCCAGCAGCTTGACAGGGAAGCGCACTGAAGCTTTCTTT. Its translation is CASSLTGKRTEAFF.

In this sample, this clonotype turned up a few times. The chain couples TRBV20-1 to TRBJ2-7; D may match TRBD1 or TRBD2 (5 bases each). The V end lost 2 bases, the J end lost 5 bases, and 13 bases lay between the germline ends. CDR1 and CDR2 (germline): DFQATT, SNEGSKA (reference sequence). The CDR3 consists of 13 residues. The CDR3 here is CSARNPGHDEQYF. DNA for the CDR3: TGCAGTGCTAGAAACCCGGGGCACGACGAGCAGTACTTC.

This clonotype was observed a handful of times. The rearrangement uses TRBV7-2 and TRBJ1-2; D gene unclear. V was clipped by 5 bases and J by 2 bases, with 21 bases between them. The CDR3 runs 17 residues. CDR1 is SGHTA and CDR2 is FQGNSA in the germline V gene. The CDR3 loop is CASSPNRGVVSNYGYTF. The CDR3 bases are TGTGCCAGCAGCCCAAATCGTGGGGTGGTTTCCAACTATGGCTACACCTTC.

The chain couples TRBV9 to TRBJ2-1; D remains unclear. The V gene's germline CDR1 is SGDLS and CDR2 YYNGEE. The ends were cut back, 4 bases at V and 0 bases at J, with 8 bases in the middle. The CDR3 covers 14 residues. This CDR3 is CASSPSTSYNEQFF. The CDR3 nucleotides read TGTGCCAGCAGCCCTTCGACCTCCTACAATGAGCAGTTCTTC.

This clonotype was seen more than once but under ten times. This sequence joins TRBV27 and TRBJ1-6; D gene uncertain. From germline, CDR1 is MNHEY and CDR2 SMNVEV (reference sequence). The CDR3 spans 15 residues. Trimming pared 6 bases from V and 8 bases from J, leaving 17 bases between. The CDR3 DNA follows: TGTGCCAGCAGCTCGCGATTGACGAGAGATTCACCCCTCCACTTT. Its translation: CASSSRLTRDSPLHF.

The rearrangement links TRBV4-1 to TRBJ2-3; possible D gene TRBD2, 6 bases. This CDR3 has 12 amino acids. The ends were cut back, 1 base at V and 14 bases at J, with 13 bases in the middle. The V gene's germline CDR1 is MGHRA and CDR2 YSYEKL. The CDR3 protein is CASSQVGGDRYF. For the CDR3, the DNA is TGCGCCAGCAGCCAAGTCGGCGGGGACCGGTATTTT.

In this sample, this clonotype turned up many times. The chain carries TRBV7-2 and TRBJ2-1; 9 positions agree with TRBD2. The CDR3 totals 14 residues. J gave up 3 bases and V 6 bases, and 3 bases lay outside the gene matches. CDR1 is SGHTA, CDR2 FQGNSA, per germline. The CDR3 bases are TGTGCCAGCAGTCTAGCGGGGCGCTACAATGAGCAGTTCTTC. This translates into CASSLAGRYNEQFF. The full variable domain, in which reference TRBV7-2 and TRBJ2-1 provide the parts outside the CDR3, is GAGVSQSPSNKVTEKGKDVELRCDPISGHTALYWYRQSLGQGLEFLIYFQGNSAPDKSGLPSDRFSAERTGGSVSTLTIQRTQQEDSAVYLCASSLAGRYNEQFFGPGTRLTVL.

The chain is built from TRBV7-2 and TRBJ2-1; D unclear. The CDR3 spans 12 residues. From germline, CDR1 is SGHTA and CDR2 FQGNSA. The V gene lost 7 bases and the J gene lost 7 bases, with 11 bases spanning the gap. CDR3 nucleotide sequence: TGTGCCAGCACCCCTTGGGGTAATGAGCAGTTCTTC. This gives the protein CASTPWGNEQFF.

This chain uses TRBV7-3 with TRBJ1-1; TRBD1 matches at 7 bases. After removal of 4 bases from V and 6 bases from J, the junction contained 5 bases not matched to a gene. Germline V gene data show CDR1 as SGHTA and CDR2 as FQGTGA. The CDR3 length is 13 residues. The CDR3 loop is CASSSDRAAEAFF. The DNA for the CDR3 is TGTGCCAGCAGCTCCGACAGGGCGGCTGAAGCTTTCTTT.

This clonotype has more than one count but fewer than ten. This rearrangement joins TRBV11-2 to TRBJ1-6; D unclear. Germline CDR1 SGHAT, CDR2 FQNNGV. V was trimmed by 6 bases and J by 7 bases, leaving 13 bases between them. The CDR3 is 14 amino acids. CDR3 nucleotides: TGTGCCAGCAGTTCCCTCTCCCGGAATTCACCCCTCCACTTT. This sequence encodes CASSSLSRNSPLHF.

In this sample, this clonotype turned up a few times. For the CDR3, the DNA is TGCGCCAGCAGCCAAGAGACAACAAGCGATGGCTACACCTTC. Protein product: CASSQETTSDGYTF. The chain has TRBV4-3 and TRBJ1-2; D not resolved. In germline, CDR1 is LGHNA, CDR2 YSLEER. V lost 0 bases and J lost 6, with 11 bases in between. The CDR3 is 14 amino acids.

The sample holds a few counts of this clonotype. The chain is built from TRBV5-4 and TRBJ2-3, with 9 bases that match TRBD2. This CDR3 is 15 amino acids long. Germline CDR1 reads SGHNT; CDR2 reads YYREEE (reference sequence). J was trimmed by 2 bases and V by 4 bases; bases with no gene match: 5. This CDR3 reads CASSDPSGDTDTQYF. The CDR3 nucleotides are TGTGCCAGCAGCGACCCTAGCGGGGACACAGATACGCAGTATTTT.